A selection of T cell receptor beta chains follows, all from one sample in a study of shared T cell receptors in the human thymus. Assay: immunoSEQ multiplex PCR; the TCRdb copy retains only in-frame clones and omits some. This sample yields hundreds of thousands of clones, of which approximately 83% are seen a single time; about 0.011% belongs to the top ten. This same sample was also taken into another study, of human thymus T cells.

The material sequenced was thymocytes. The receptors shown here come from a girl under three years old with a congenital heart defect. Each CDR3 is given with its conserved first and last residue. A D gene is named only where the DNA matches it firmly. Size is omitted from some rows. Given values are once, few, many or a class for expanded clones.

cdr3_aa: CASSPPLGGLFF
cdr3_nt: TGTGCCAGCAGCCCCCCCTTAGGGGGACTGTTTTTT
clone_size: once
v_call: TRBV11-2
cdr3_length: 12
j_call: TRBJ1-4
d_call: -

cdr3_aa: CASSLIPFRTQETQYF
cdr3_nt: TGTGCCAGCAGCTTGATCCCCTTTCGTACTCAAGAGACCCAGTACTTC
clone_size: -
v_call: TRBV5-4
cdr3_length: 16
j_call: TRBJ2-5
d_call: -

cdr3_aa: CASSLGPQGIHNSPLHF
cdr3_nt: TGTGCCAGCAGCTTGGGACCACAGGGTATCCATAATTCACCCCTCCACTTT
clone_size: -
v_call: TRBV5-5
cdr3_length: 17
j_call: TRBJ1-6
d_call: -

cdr3_aa: CATRVTEDYNSPLHF
cdr3_nt: TGTGCCACCAGGGTGACCGAGGACTACAATTCACCCCTCCACTTT
clone_size: -
v_call: TRBV15
cdr3_length: 15
j_call: TRBJ1-6
d_call: -

cdr3_aa: CASSATGSYHLFYEQYF
cdr3_nt: TGTGCCAGCAGTGCAACAGGGTCCTACCACCTATTCTACGAGCAGTACTTC
clone_size: -
v_call: TRBV6-1
cdr3_length: 17
j_call: TRBJ2-7
d_call: -

cdr3_aa: CASSPGPGDTEAFF
cdr3_nt: TGTGCCAGCAGCCCGGGGCCGGGGGACACTGAAGCTTTCTTT
clone_size: -
v_call: TRBV6-5
cdr3_length: 14
j_call: TRBJ1-1
d_call: -

cdr3_aa: CASSEGGLAGGGGYEQYF
cdr3_nt: TGCGCCAGCAGTGAAGGGGGACTAGCGGGGGGCGGAGGGTACGAGCAGTACTTC
clone_size: once
v_call: TRBV10-2
cdr3_length: 18
j_call: TRBJ2-7
d_call: TRBD2

cdr3_aa: CASSQPGQENTEAFF
cdr3_nt: TGCGCCAGCAGCCAACCGGGACAGGAGAACACTGAAGCTTTCTTT
clone_size: once
v_call: TRBV4-1
cdr3_length: 15
j_call: TRBJ1-1
d_call: TRBD1

cdr3_aa: CASSLGHRGETQYF
cdr3_nt: TGCGCCAGCAGCCTGGGACACCGGGGGGAGACCCAGTACTTC
clone_size: -
v_call: TRBV5-1
cdr3_length: 14
j_call: TRBJ2-5
d_call: -

cdr3_aa: CAREGAVIETQYF
cdr3_nt: TGTGCCAGAGAAGGGGCGGTCATAGAGACCCAGTACTTC
clone_size: -
v_call: TRBV2
cdr3_length: 13
j_call: TRBJ2-5
d_call: -

cdr3_aa: CASSSLGLTSTDTQYF
cdr3_nt: TGCGCCAGCAGCTCTTTAGGACTTACCAGCACAGATACGCAGTATTTT
clone_size: -
v_call: TRBV5-1
cdr3_length: 16
j_call: TRBJ2-3
d_call: -

cdr3_aa: CASSIRGVEETQYF
cdr3_nt: TGTGCCAGTAGTATCCGGGGGGTGGAGGAGACCCAGTACTTC
clone_size: -
v_call: TRBV19
cdr3_length: 14
j_call: TRBJ2-5
d_call: TRBD2

cdr3_aa: CASSPLINSNQPQHF
cdr3_nt: TGTGCCAGCAGTCCCCTTATCAACTCTAATCAGCCCCAGCATTTT
clone_size: -
v_call: TRBV6-6
cdr3_length: 15
j_call: TRBJ1-5
d_call: -

cdr3_aa: CASSYGQDDRDRGYTF
cdr3_nt: TGTGCCAGCAGTTACGGACAGGATGACAGGGACCGGGGCTACACCTTC
clone_size: -
v_call: TRBV6-5
cdr3_length: 16
j_call: TRBJ1-2
d_call: TRBD1

cdr3_aa: CASSLGRGIAYGYTF
cdr3_nt: TGCGCCAGCAGCTTGGGTCGGGGGATAGCCTATGGCTACACCTTC
clone_size: few
v_call: TRBV5-1
cdr3_length: 15
j_call: TRBJ1-2
d_call: -

cdr3_aa: CSVEDLHGTPTNEKLFF
cdr3_nt: TGCAGCGTTGAAGATCTTCACGGGACACCAACTAATGAAAAACTGTTTTTT
clone_size: -
v_call: TRBV29-1
cdr3_length: 17
j_call: TRBJ1-4
d_call: -